This T cell receptor (beta chain) was captured by sequencing in a study of radiotherapy plus CTLA-4 blockade in lung cancer. Germline V lookup: CDR1 MGHRA, CDR2 YSYEKL. CDR3 length: 12 residues. Trimming cost V 5 bases and J 5 bases, with 9 bases left between them. Patients in the study, people with chemo-refractory metastatic non-small-cell lung cancer, received focal radiation plus ipilimumab CTLA-4 blockade. Sequenced by immunoSEQ multiplex PCR; TCRdb stores in-frame clones only, minus some. The repertoire holds some 110,000 clones, with more than 75% as singletons. This rearrangement joins TRBV4-1 to TRBJ2-5, with D perhaps matching TRBD2 (5 bases). The receptor was derived from a human donor with non-small cell lung cancer that progressed on radiotherapy plus ipilimumab. Some clones in this sample may be carry-over from other donors' samples. Here the sequenced sample was peripheral blood, taken from a patient treated with radiotherapy plus ipilimumab. The CDR3 is CASSVPGETQYF. The CDR3 region has the DNA TGCGCCAGCAGCGTCCCGGGGGAGACCCAGTACTTC.